These T cell receptor beta chains were read from a single sample in a study of PD-L1 blockade in urothelial cancer. Measured with immunoSEQ multiplex PCR; TCRdb has only the in-frame clones, and not every one. The data contain tens of thousands of clones, approximately 90% of them singletons. The sequencing here drew on PBMCs, taken around atezolizumab (anti-PD-L1) treatment. These receptor sequences come from a woman aged 60-70 years with urothelial cancer. CDR3s include the opening cysteine and the closing phenylalanine or tryptophan. Each record gives: J gene, D gene, V gene, clone size, CDR3 protein, CDR3 DNA. A D gene is named only where the DNA matches it firmly. A clone size is listed for some rows: how often the clone was seen (once, few, many), or a class if it is expanded.

j_call: TRBJ2-7
d_call: TRBD2
v_call: TRBV6-5
clone_size: -
cdr3_aa: CASRQGLAGTYEQYF
cdr3_nt: TGTGCCAGCAGACAAGGACTAGCGGGGACCTACGAGCAGTACTTC

j_call: TRBJ2-1
d_call: TRBD1
v_call: TRBV7-6
clone_size: -
cdr3_aa: CASSLAFDRGNYNEQFF
cdr3_nt: TGTGCCAGCAGCTTAGCGTTCGACAGGGGGAACTACAATGAGCAGTTCTTC

j_call: TRBJ2-7
d_call: TRBD2
v_call: TRBV7-2
clone_size: -
cdr3_aa: CASRPAGGAYEQYF
cdr3_nt: TGTGCCAGCAGGCCGGCGGGGGGCGCGTACGAGCAGTACTTC

j_call: TRBJ1-5
d_call: -
v_call: TRBV19
clone_size: -
cdr3_aa: CASTRTQNQPQHF
cdr3_nt: TGTGCCAGTACACGGACACAGAATCAGCCCCAGCATTTT

j_call: TRBJ2-7
d_call: -
v_call: TRBV29-1
clone_size: few
cdr3_aa: CSVQQGPTGEQYF
cdr3_nt: TGCAGCGTTCAACAGGGACCTACGGGCGAGCAGTACTTC

j_call: TRBJ2-7
d_call: -
v_call: TRBV28
clone_size: -
cdr3_aa: CASSQNREQYF
cdr3_nt: TGTGCCAGCAGTCAAAACAGGGAGCAGTACTTC

j_call: TRBJ2-1
d_call: -
v_call: TRBV7-3
clone_size: few
cdr3_aa: CASSPKALAFSARDNEQFF
cdr3_nt: TGTGCCAGCAGCCCCAAGGCACTAGCATTTTCGGCACGGGACAATGAGCAGTTCTTC

j_call: TRBJ1-2
d_call: TRBD1
v_call: TRBV11-2
clone_size: -
cdr3_aa: CASSPAWRQGDGGYTF
cdr3_nt: TGTGCCAGCAGCCCCGCCTGGCGACAGGGGGACGGGGGCTACACCTTC

j_call: TRBJ1-2
d_call: -
v_call: TRBV7-2
clone_size: -
cdr3_aa: CASSPSGGGVHGYTF
cdr3_nt: TGTGCCAGCAGCCCCAGCGGGGGAGGGGTTCATGGCTACACCTTC

j_call: TRBJ2-7
d_call: TRBD1
v_call: TRBV6-5
clone_size: medium-sized
cdr3_aa: CASSSPGQGTYEQYF
cdr3_nt: TGTGCCAGCAGTTCCCCCGGACAGGGAACCTACGAGCAGTACTTC

j_call: TRBJ1-2
d_call: -
v_call: TRBV28
clone_size: once
cdr3_aa: CASIPGAGINYGYTF
cdr3_nt: TGTGCCAGCATCCCCGGCGCAGGGATTAACTATGGCTACACCTTC

j_call: TRBJ1-4
d_call: -
v_call: TRBV18
clone_size: -
cdr3_aa: CASSPPETSEKLFF
cdr3_nt: TGTGCCAGCTCACCACCGGAGACTTCTGAAAAACTGTTTTTT

j_call: TRBJ2-7
d_call: -
v_call: TRBV7-2
clone_size: -
cdr3_aa: CASSLAPGSYEQYF
cdr3_nt: TGTGCCAGCAGCTTAGCGCCGGGCTCCTACGAGCAGTACTTC

j_call: TRBJ2-7
d_call: -
v_call: TRBV19
clone_size: few
cdr3_aa: CASSIAHSFSHEQYF
cdr3_nt: TGTGCCAGTAGTATAGCACACAGTTTTTCCCACGAGCAGTACTTC

j_call: TRBJ1-5
d_call: TRBD1
v_call: TRBV5-1
clone_size: -
cdr3_aa: CASSLGDRGNQPQHF
cdr3_nt: TGCGCCAGCAGCTTGGGGGACAGGGGTAATCAGCCCCAGCATTTT

j_call: TRBJ1-1
d_call: TRBD1
v_call: TRBV7-2
clone_size: -
cdr3_aa: CASSPDRANTEAFF
cdr3_nt: TGTGCCAGCAGCCCGGACAGGGCTAACACTGAAGCTTTCTTT